The present TCR beta chain was sequenced within a study of shared clonotypes between healthy human individuals. CDR3 length equals 13 residues. The V and J ends lost 7 bases and 3 bases respectively, with 12 bases between them. Germline assignment: CDR1 SQVTM and CDR2 ANQGSEA. The study drew its donors from healthy HIV-negative adults without recent acute infections or vaccinations. Repertoires were generated with immunoSEQ multiplex PCR, while TCRdb's copy carries only in-frame clones and drops some. The table has roughly 520,000 clones, roughly 95% seen once. Sequenced material: naive CD4+ T cells sorted from blood. Subset: CD45RA+ positively selected. The V gene is TRBV29-1, the J gene TRBJ1-4; possible D gene TRBD1, 5 bases. The receptor was derived from a woman in her twenties or thirties in good health. The CDR3, as DNA: TGCAGCGATAACCGGGGGGCTAATGAAAAACTGTTTTTT. Protein: CSDNRGANEKLFF.